A selection of T cell receptor beta chains follows, all from one sample in a study of vaccination and CD4 T cells after COVID-19. TCRdb re-called the PCR reads with MiXCR, one entry per CDR3 protein. The sample has roughly 12,000 distinct CDR3 sequences; around 40% are singletons. Antigen specificity for these receptors is unknown. The sample was cultured CD4+ T cells from blood. Source of these receptors: a human donor with COVID-19. CDR3s include the opening cysteine and the closing phenylalanine or tryptophan. D genes are given only for firm matches. Expanded clones are given a class, and other clones once, few, many or no size at all.

J gene,V gene,clone size,D gene,CDR3 DNA,CDR3 protein
TRBJ1-1,TRBV9,-,TRBD1,TGTGCCAGCAGCGTAGTGGCCAGGGGGCGCATATGGGGCACTGAAGCTTTCTTT,CASSVVARGRIWGTEAFF
TRBJ2-3,TRBV6-5,-,-,TGTGCCAGCAGTTACTCTGGCGGGGCGAGCACAGATACGCAGTATTTT,CASSYSGGASTDTQYF
TRBJ2-7,TRBV7-9,-,-,TGTGCCAGCAGCTTAACCACCACGGATAAAACCGACTACGAGCAGTACTTC,CASSLTTTDKTDYEQYF
TRBJ2-2,TRBV7-2,-,-,TGTGCCAGCAGCTTAGCTACCGGTTGGGGCGGGGAGCTGTTTTTT,CASSLATGWGGELFF
TRBJ2-4,TRBV28,-,-,TGTGCCAGCAGCTTTAGCGAGGGTAACATTCAGTACTTC,CASSFSEGNIQYF
TRBJ1-4,TRBV6-1,-,-,TGTGCCAGCAGTGGGAGTCAGCGGACCACTAATGAAAAACTGTTTTTT,CASSGSQRTTNEKLFF
TRBJ1-2,TRBV5-8,-,TRBD1,TGTGCCAGCAGCTTGGGCGTCAGGGGGGACTATGGCTACACCTTC,CASSLGVRGDYGYTF
TRBJ1-2,TRBV18,-,TRBD1,TGTGCCAGCTCACCACCGCCCACCGGGACAGGGGGGGGCTTTCGCGGCTACACCTTC,CASSPPPTGTGGGFRGYTF
TRBJ2-7,TRBV11-3,few,TRBD1,TGTGCCAGCAGCTTAGAATCCCGCCAGGGGGCTTACGAGCAGTACTTC,CASSLESRQGAYEQYF
TRBJ1-2,TRBV19,-,-,TGTGCCAGTAGTATAGGGACGGGGAACTATGGCTACACCTTC,CASSIGTGNYGYTF
TRBJ1-1,TRBV4-3,-,-,TGCGCCAGCAGCCAAGATCTTTGGGTAGCGAACACTGAAGCTTTCTTT,CASSQDLWVANTEAFF
TRBJ1-4,TRBV11-2,-,-,TGTGCCAGCAGCCCCCTCTCATTGTGGGAAAAACTGTTTTTT,CASSPLSLWEKLFF
TRBJ2-1,TRBV7-2,few,-,TGTGCCAGCAGCTCCTCTGTTTACAATGAGCAGTTCTTC,CASSSSVYNEQFF
TRBJ2-3,TRBV28,-,-,TGTGCCAGCAGTTTAGCGGGGGCGGGGGCGGATACGCAGTATTTT,CASSLAGAGADTQYF
TRBJ1-3,TRBV19,-,-,TGTGCCAGTAACGGCTTCCGCAACTCTGGAAACACCATATATTTT,CASNGFRNSGNTIYF
TRBJ1-5,TRBV10-3,-,-,TGTGCCATCAGTGAGCCGACCCGTGCGGCCCAGCATTTT,CAISEPTRAAQHF
TRBJ2-5,TRBV19,-,-,TGTGCCAGTAGTTCGGACAGCATAAGAGGAGAGACCCAGTACTTC,CASSSDSIRGETQYF
TRBJ2-7,TRBV5-1,-,-,TGCGCCAGCAGCTCTCAGGACCCCGGAGCTAACGAGCAGTACTTC,CASSSQDPGANEQYF
TRBJ1-6,TRBV6-1,-,-,TGTGCCAGCAGTCCCACCTATAATTCACCCCTCCACTTT,CASSPTYNSPLHF
TRBJ2-1,TRBV27,-,TRBD2,TGTGCCAGCAGCAGACTGACTAGCGGGGGGCCTCGGGAGCAGTTCTTC,CASSRLTSGGPREQFF
TRBJ2-3,TRBV12-3/TRBV12-4,-,TRBD2,TGTGCCAGCATCTCCGGACTAGCGGGGCTCACAGATACGCAGTATTTT,CASISGLAGLTDTQYF
TRBJ1-1,TRBV6-2/TRBV6-3,-,-,TGTGCCAGCAGTCACCGACCTCAAGGGACGGTGAACACTGAAGCTTTCTTT,CASSHRPQGTVNTEAFF
TRBJ1-4,TRBV28,-,TRBD1,TGTGCCAGCAGCTTAACAGGGGCGGGGAATGAAAAACTGTTTTTT,CASSLTGAGNEKLFF
TRBJ2-1,TRBV12-3/TRBV12-4,few,TRBD2,TGTGCCAGCATTATTAGCGGGGGGATCTCCTACAATGAGCAGTTCTTC,CASIISGGISYNEQFF